The 5 T cell receptor beta chains in this list originate from one sample, sequenced in a study of CD8 T cells in Susac syndrome. Reverse transcription of about 0.45 to 1 ug RNA was carried out with random hexamers. Via MiXCR, TCRdb re-called the immunoSEQ multiplex PCR reads, giving one row per CDR3 protein. The table has about 120,000 distinct CDR3 sequences, nearly 95% seen once. Material for sequencing was CD4+ T cells from PBMCs. Every receptor here comes from a human donor in good health.

This chain joins TRBV7-3 and TRBJ2-1, with a tentative D call TRBD2 (5 bases). The CDR3 loop spans 18 amino acids. Germline V CDR1 and CDR2: SGHTA, FQGTGA. Deletions cut 2 bases from V and 0 bases from J, with 17 bases between. This CDR3 reads CASSLWAVQSGSYNEQFF. The CDR3 DNA follows: TGTGCCAGCAGCTTATGGGCAGTTCAAAGCGGCTCCTACAATGAGCAGTTCTTC.

The chain recombines TRBV7-9 with TRBJ2-6; D is possibly TRBD1 or TRBD2 (5 bases each). Germline CDR1 and CDR2: SEHNR and FQNEAQ (reference sequence). The CDR3 contains 17 residues. V lost 7 bases, J lost 0 bases, and 16 bases lay in between. The CDR3 protein is CASTPVGAYSGANVLTF. The CDR3 nucleotides are TGTGCCAGCACCCCCGTCGGGGCGTACTCTGGGGCCAACGTCCTGACTTTC.

J is TRBJ1-2 and V is TRBV6-1; tentatively, D is TRBD1 (5 bases). Per the germline V gene, CDR1 is MNHNS and CDR2 is SASEGT. Deletions cut 2 bases from V and 0 bases from J, with 13 bases between. The CDR3 has 16 amino acids. In nucleotides, the CDR3 is TGTGCCAGCAGTGAATTCTGGACAAACCCTAACTATGGCTACACCTTC. Residues: CASSEFWTNPNYGYTF.

The rearrangement joins TRBV14 to TRBJ1-2, with a possible D match to TRBD1 (5 bases). CDR3 length: 15 amino acids. Between the trimmed V and J ends, which lost 4 bases and 1 base, there was a span of 13 bases. Germline V gene data show CDR1 as SGHDN and CDR2 as FVKESK. The CDR3 region is CASSPGRLINYGYTF. DNA for the CDR3: TGTGCCAGCAGCCCAGGGAGGTTAATTAACTATGGCTACACCTTC.

The chain carries TRBV6-2 or TRBV6-3 and TRBJ1-5; 9 bases match TRBD1. The CDR3 sequence is 15 residues long. Germline assignment: CDR1 MNHEY and CDR2 SVGEGT. V gave up 4 bases and J gave up 15 bases; unmatched junction bases: 16. In DNA form, the CDR3 reads TGTGCCAGCAGTTCGCCGGGACAGGGTGATCGTTCATCGCATTTT. Translated, it gives CASSSPGQGDRSSHF.